This TCR beta chain was found in a study of cytomegalovirus exposure and HLA in healthy donors. As for the study in general: According to later analysis, the same platform produced the 120 or so validation and about 630 first-cohort repertoires.

Comments on this clone: Its cognate antigen is unknown. This sample includes further DNA sequences coding for the same CDR3.

Overall study findings and caveats: A few chains linked to CMV were shown in vitro to be specific for CMV antigens.

Assay: immunoSEQ multiplex PCR; the TCRdb copy retains only in-frame clones and omits some. In the table there are 250,000 to 350,000 clones, 87% of which are singletons. Sequencing was performed on PBMCs. This TCR was sampled from a woman in her thirties in good health and CMV-seropositive.

The CDR3 region has the DNA TGTGCCAGCAGTTTATCGGTAAATCAGCCCCAGCATTTT. This translates into CASSLSVNQPQHF. This rearrangement joins TRBV27 to TRBJ1-5, with D hard to call. CDR1 and CDR2 (germline): MNHEY, SMNVEV (reference sequence). The CDR3 is made up of 13 amino acids. V lost 0 bases, J lost 4 bases, and 4 bases lay in between.